A single sample is the source of the 20 T cell receptor beta chains below, sequenced in a study of blood T cells in healthy people across ages. Sample-barcoded 5' priming and a J-beta primer mix drove a second PCR of 7 to 11 cycles. MiXCR was run by TCRdb on the 5' RACE reads, yielding one entry per CDR3 protein. Counted here are around 800,000 distinct CDR3 sequences, around 25% occurring once; the ten biggest clones make up about 3%. The sample also formed part of further work on T cells of mothers and their children.

The source material was blood. The receptors here all came from a boy younger than 18 in good health.

This clonotype was picked up a small number of times. The chain employs TRBV20-1 and TRBJ2-5; possible D gene TRBD1, 5 bases. With the DNA end fitting TRBJ2-1 better, the J assignment may be wrong. CDR1 is DFQATT and CDR2 is SNEGSKA in the germline V gene (reference sequence). This CDR3 has 13 residues. CDR3 DNA: TGCAGTGCTAGAAGGGGCAGATACAATGAGCAGTTCTTC. Amino acids: CSARRGRYNEQFF.

This clonotype has just a few counts. The rearrangement links TRBV5-1 to TRBJ1-2; TRBD1 matches 8 bases. Looked up from germline, CDR1 is SGHRS and CDR2 is YFSETQ. The J segment lost 7 bases and the V segment lost 0 bases, leaving 2 bases of the junction unmatched. The CDR3 is 13 residues long. The CDR3 DNA reads TGCGCCAGCAGCTTGGACAGGGGGACTGGCTACACCTTC. Translation: CASSLDRGTGYTF.

This clonotype was counted only a few times. This chain joins TRBV7-3 and TRBJ2-5, with TRBD2 matching 9 bases. Germline V gene data show CDR1 as SGHTA and CDR2 as FQGTGA. The CDR3 sequence is 14 residues long. After removal of 2 bases from V and 6 bases from J, the junction contained 4 bases not matched to a gene. The CDR3 sequence is CASSLGGGGKTQYF. DNA of the CDR3: TGTGCCAGCAGCTTAGGCGGGGGGGGGAAGACCCAGTACTTC.

The CDR3 protein is CASSFEGVTDTQYF. CDR3 in DNA: TGTGCCAGCAGCTTTGAGGGGGTCACAGATACGCAGTATTTT. The J gene is TRBJ2-3, the V gene TRBV7-9; possible D gene TRBD1, 6 bases. The CDR3 has 14 residues. V shed 3 bases and J shed 2 bases, with 9 bases lying between them. Looked up from germline, CDR1 is SEHNR and CDR2 is FQNEAQ (reference sequence). Full variable domain (missing parts from reference TRBV7-9 and TRBJ2-3): DTGVSQNPRHKITKRGQNVTFRCDPISEHNRLYWYRQTLGQGPEFLTYFQNEAQLEKSRLLSDRFSAERPKGSFSTLEIQRTEQGDSAMYLCASSFEGVTDTQYFGPGTRLTVL.

The chain carries TRBV9 and TRBJ1-1, with 7 bases lining up with TRBD1. CDR1 is SGDLS and CDR2 is YYNGEE in the germline V gene. V lost 3 bases, J lost 0 bases, and 20 bases stayed unmatched. The CDR3 spans 20 residues. The CDR3 nucleotides are TGTGCCAGCAGCGCGGCCATTTCCCCGGGACAGAGGGATATGAACACTGAAGCTTTCTTT. Protein product: CASSAAISPGQRDMNTEAFF.

The CDR3 loop is CASSITGLGETQYF. For the CDR3, the DNA is TGTGCCAGCAGCATTACAGGGCTAGGGGAGACCCAGTACTTC. The rearrangement joins TRBV7-3 to TRBJ2-5; possibly TRBD1 for D (6 bases). Deletions cut 5 bases from V and 5 bases from J, with 15 bases between. The CDR3 extends over 14 amino acids. CDR1 and CDR2 from the germline V gene are SGHTA and FQGTGA.

This clonotype was seen a few times. The chain is built from TRBV19 and TRBJ2-1, with D perhaps matching TRBD1 (5 bases). The CDR3 has 13 amino acids. From germline, CDR1 is LNHDA and CDR2 SQIVND (reference sequence). The ends were cut back, 4 bases at V and 7 bases at J, with 11 bases in the middle. The CDR3, as DNA: TGTGCCAGTAGTAAGCCTCAGGGTAATGAGCAGTTCTTC. Its protein product is CASSKPQGNEQFF.

This clonotype was seen a few times. This chain connects TRBV14 to TRBJ2-3, with TRBD1 matching over 10 bases. Germline CDR1 reads SGHDN; CDR2 reads FVKESK. J lost 6 bases, V lost 0 bases, and 6 bases had no gene match. The CDR3 covers 16 residues. The CDR3 here is CASSQDSGQGLDTQYF. The CDR3 DNA follows: TGTGCCAGCAGCCAAGATTCGGGACAGGGGTTGGATACGCAGTATTTT.

Concerning this clonotype itself: Mismatch with germline at one junction end may stem from a read error. CDR3 region: CASSPSPGTGNTIYF. The CDR3 nucleotides read TGTGCCAGCAGCCCCTCTCCAGGGACTGGAAATACCATATATTTT. This chain connects TRBV6-5 to TRBJ1-3, with D perhaps TRBD1 (5 bases). Germline V gene data show CDR1 as MNHEY and CDR2 as SVGAGI. The CDR3 loop spans 15 amino acids.

The chain carries TRBV4-1 and TRBJ2-1, with 12 bases aligning to TRBD2. In germline, CDR1 is MGHRA, CDR2 YSYEKL. V was pared by 0 bases and J by 3 bases, with 9 bases of the junction left unmatched. The CDR3 spans 19 residues. In DNA form, the CDR3 reads TGCGCCAGCAGCCAAGATGTACTAGCGGGGGGACGGGTCTACAATGAGCAGTTCTTC. It specifies CASSQDVLAGGRVYNEQFF.

The chain combines TRBV13 with TRBJ2-1; tentatively, D is TRBD2 (6 bases). CDR3 length: 13 residues. The germline V and J ends were trimmed by 5 bases and 5 bases, with 10 bases remaining between them. Germline values: CDR1 PRHDT, CDR2 FYEKMQ (reference sequence). The CDR3 sequence: CASSRDLDNEQFF. The CDR3 DNA reads as TGTGCCAGCAGCCGGGACTTGGACAATGAGCAGTTCTTC.

This clonotype was seen only a few times. The chain is built from TRBV6-1 and TRBJ1-4, with D uncertain. The germline V gene encodes CDR1 MNHNS and CDR2 SASEGT. CDR3 length: 13 residues. The V end lost 4 bases, the J end lost 8 bases, and 11 bases lay between the germline ends. This CDR3 is CASSVIRYEKLFF. The CDR3, as DNA: TGTGCCAGCAGTGTAATCCGGTACGAAAAACTGTTTTTT.

The rearrangement uses TRBV28 and TRBJ1-5; D possibly corresponds to TRBD1 (6 bases). V was trimmed by 5 bases and J by 3 bases, leaving 8 bases between them. The CDR3 consists of 13 residues. Germline V gene data show CDR1 as MDHEN and CDR2 as SYDVKM. CDR3 DNA: TGTGCCAGCAGTGACAGGACCAATCAGCCCCAGCATTTT. Residues: CASSDRTNQPQHF. Full variable domain (missing parts from reference TRBV28 and TRBJ1-5): DVKVTQSSRYLVKRTGEKVFLECVQDMDHENMFWYRQDPGLGLRLIYFSYDVKMKEKGDIPEGYSVSREKKERFSLILESASTNQTSMYLCASSDRTNQPQHFGDGTRLSIL.

There are a few counts of this clonotype. This chain uses TRBV4-1 with TRBJ2-7; TRBD2 might be the D (7 bases). In germline, CDR1 is MGHRA, CDR2 YSYEKL. This CDR3 is 17 amino acids long. V was cut by 1 base and J by 0 bases, with 16 bases left in between. CDR3 in amino acids: CASSQVWRGPSSYEQYF. The DNA for the CDR3 is TGCGCCAGCAGCCAAGTCTGGCGGGGGCCGAGCTCCTACGAGCAGTACTTC.

This clonotype was recorded a few times. The chain couples TRBV3-1 to TRBJ2-7; D unresolved. With 0 bases removed from V and 8 bases from J, the gap between germline ends came to 23 bases. The CDR3 sequence is 17 residues long. Germline lookup yields CDR1 LGHDT and CDR2 YNNKEL (reference sequence). The CDR3 protein is CASSQDNFPSSTGQQYF. The CDR3 DNA reads TGTGCCAGCAGCCAAGACAACTTTCCGTCGTCGACCGGCCAGCAGTACTTC.

The chain recombines TRBV3-1 with TRBJ1-5; D is unclear. The CDR3 extends over 15 amino acids. Trimming removed 0 bases at V and 6 bases at J, with 12 bases between. Germline V gene sequence: CDR1 LGHDT, CDR2 YNNKEL (reference sequence). The CDR3, as DNA: TGTGCCAGCAGCCAAGACCATGATGCGGGTCAGCCCCAGCATTTT. Protein product: CASSQDHDAGQPQHF.

A few counts support this clonotype. The CDR3, as DNA: TGCGCCAGCAGCCAAGATCCGTCCGGGACGGTTAATGAAAAACTGTTTTTT. It is translated as CASSQDPSGTVNEKLFF. V is TRBV4-1 and J is TRBJ1-4, with D possibly TRBD1 on 5 matching bases. This CDR3 contains 17 residues. CDR1 is MGHRA and CDR2 is YSYEKL in the germline V gene. The V end lost 0 bases, the J end lost 4 bases, and 15 bases lay between the germline ends.

This clonotype has more than one count but fewer than ten. V and J are TRBV20-1 and TRBJ2-1; TRBD2 might be the D (5 bases). V was cut by 6 bases and J by 3 bases, with 15 bases left in between. Germline-derived CDR1 and CDR2 are DFQATT and SNEGSKA (reference sequence). This CDR3 is 14 amino acids long. CDR3 DNA sequence: TGCAGTGCCGTCCCAGCGGAGGTCTACAATGAGCAGTTCTTC. This gives the protein CSAVPAEVYNEQFF.

The chain has TRBV4-2 and TRBJ2-7; a weak D match, TRBD2 (6 bases). The germline V and J ends were trimmed by 5 bases and 7 bases, with 21 bases remaining between them. Germline CDR1 is LGHNA and CDR2 is YNFKEQ. The CDR3 contains 15 residues. In nucleotides, the CDR3 is TGTGCCAGCAGCTCACCGGGACTCCGTGTGTGGGAGCAGTACTTC. Amino acids: CASSSPGLRVWEQYF.

The chain employs TRBV7-3 and TRBJ2-1, with 9 bases lining up with TRBD1. The end of the DNA aligns better with TRBJ2-5, so the J call may be wrong. Germline lookup yields CDR1 SGHTA and CDR2 FQGTGA. This CDR3 comprises 20 residues. In nucleotides, the CDR3 is TGTGCCAGCAGCTTAATACCGGGACAGGGAGCTACGGCCGACGAAGAGACCCAGTACTTC. Translation: CASSLIPGQGATADEETQYF.